A single sample is the source of the 2 T cell receptor beta chains below, sequenced in a study of cytomegalovirus exposure and HLA in healthy donors. Sequenced by immunoSEQ multiplex PCR; TCRdb stores in-frame clones only, minus some. The sample yields about 73,000 clones, 95% seen once. The sequenced sample consisted of PBMCs. These receptors were taken from a man between 18 and 29 years old in good health and CMV-seronegative.

The V call is TRBV7-3, the J call TRBJ2-5, with 9 bases fitting TRBD2. Looked up from germline, CDR1 is SGHTA and CDR2 is FQGTGA. The CDR3 is 15 amino acids. J lost 1 base, V lost 2 bases, and 2 bases had no gene match. This CDR3 is CASSLGGGGQETQYF. The DNA for the CDR3 is TGTGCCAGCAGCTTAGGCGGGGGGGGCCAAGAGACCCAGTACTTC.

CDR3 DNA sequence: TGTGCCAGCAGACTAGGACAGTTCACTGAAGCTTTCTTT. It specifies CASRLGQFTEAFF. The chain is built from TRBV2 and TRBJ1-1, with a weak D call TRBD1 (6 bases). V shed 6 bases and J shed 4 bases, with 12 bases lying between them. In germline, CDR1 is SNHLY, CDR2 FYNNEI. The CDR3 runs to 13 residues.